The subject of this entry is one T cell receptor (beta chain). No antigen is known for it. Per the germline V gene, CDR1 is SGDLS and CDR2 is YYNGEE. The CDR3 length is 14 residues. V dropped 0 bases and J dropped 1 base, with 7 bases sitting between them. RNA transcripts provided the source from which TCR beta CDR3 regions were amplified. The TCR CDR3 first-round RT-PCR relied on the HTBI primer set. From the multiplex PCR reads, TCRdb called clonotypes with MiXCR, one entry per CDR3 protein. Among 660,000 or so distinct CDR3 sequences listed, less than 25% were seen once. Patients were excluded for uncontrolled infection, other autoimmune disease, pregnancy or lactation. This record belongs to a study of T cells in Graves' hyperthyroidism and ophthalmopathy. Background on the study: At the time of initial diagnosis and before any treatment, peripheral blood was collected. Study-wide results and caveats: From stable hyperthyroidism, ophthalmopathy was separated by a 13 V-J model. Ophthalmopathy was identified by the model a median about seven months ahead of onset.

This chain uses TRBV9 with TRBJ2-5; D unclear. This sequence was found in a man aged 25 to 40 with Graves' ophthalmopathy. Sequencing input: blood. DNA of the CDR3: TGTGCCAGCAGCGTAGGAAGGGTCCAAGAGACCCAGTACTTC. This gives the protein CASSVGRVQETQYF.